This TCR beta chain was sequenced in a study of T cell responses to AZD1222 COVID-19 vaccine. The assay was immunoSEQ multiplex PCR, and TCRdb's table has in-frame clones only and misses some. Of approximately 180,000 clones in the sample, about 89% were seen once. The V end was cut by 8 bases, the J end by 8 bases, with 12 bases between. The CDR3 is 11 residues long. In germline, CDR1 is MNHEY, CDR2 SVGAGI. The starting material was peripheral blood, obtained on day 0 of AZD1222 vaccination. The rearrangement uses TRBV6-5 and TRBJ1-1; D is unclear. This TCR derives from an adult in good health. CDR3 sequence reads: CASLLGREAFF. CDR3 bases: TGTGCCAGCCTTCTGGGCAGGGAAGCTTTCTTT.